This T cell receptor (beta chain) was sequenced during a study of shared clonotypes between healthy human individuals (TCRdb year 2020). General notes on the study: The cohort comprised a couple of women and three men aged 18 to 49 years. To increase sequencing depth and limit assay-specific biases, TCR repertoire library preparation and sequencing were carried out by different laboratories using diverse techniques. For each donor, three plates each were used for CD4 naive and CD4 memory, two plates were used for CD8 naive, and one plate was used for CD8 memory. Per donor, leukapheresis produced somewhere between about 0.94 and 9 billion PBMCs. To estimate repertoire size and how much clonotype sharing occurs between individuals, the study deeply sequenced the blood TCR repertoires of 4 to 6 healthy adults.

Donors were healthy HIV-negative adults with no recently reported acute infections or vaccinations. Every donor was a Caucasian adult living in Nashville, Tennessee, USA. Magnetic negative selection was used to enrich CD4+ T cells, after which naive cells were positively selected on CD45RA and the negative fraction became the memory subset. Blood was collected by leukapheresis, and PBMCs were isolated by Ficoll-Histopaque density gradient centrifugation and then cryopreserved in liquid nitrogen vapor phase. Analytical flow cytometry was used to check the purity and quantity of every magnetically sorted T cell population. From each sorted fraction, genomic DNA was isolated and quantified by UV absorbance on a Nanodrop 2000c. Beyond this particular receptor, the publication reports: Because the study included only a small number of donors, the genetic and exposure-history diversity represented was limited. Larger estimated clonotype richness was generally found for naive subsets than for memory subsets. Pairwise subsampling indicated that sequencing depth was expected to affect the degree of clonotype sharing among donors. Only blood was sampled, and tissue TCR repertoires likely differ from those in blood. Compared with non-shared clonotypes, clonotypes shared by all four sorted-subset donors had higher generation probabilities. Across a few donors, approximately 4.9% of naive CD4, around 3.3% of naive CD8, about 2.3% of memory CD4, and roughly 0.41% of memory CD8 clonotypes were shared. Even with the large sequencing depth, rarefaction of the sorted-subset datasets indicated that sequencing was incomplete.

Note on this clone: Its antigen target is currently unknown. Per-base qualities were not stored, and no clone one base away is much larger.

V is cut back by 6 bases and J by 9 bases, with 6 bases in the junction unmatched. From the germline V gene, CDR1 is SNHLY and CDR2 is FYNNEI. The CDR3 covers 13 residues, taking in both the cysteine and the phenylalanine. Of the read, only the CDR3 DNA is kept; its 39 bases are in frame from base 1. Using the deep immunoSEQ assay, multiplex PCR amplified TCR CDR3 regions from genomic DNA. Extracted genomic DNA from each cell subset was distributed evenly across all wells of several immunoSEQ 96-well plates, and each plate was treated as a replicate. For sorted subsets, each replicate PCR was loaded with approximately 190 ng genomic DNA, equivalent to roughly 30,000 T cell genomes. The purified libraries were quantified using a Qubit 3.0 fluorometer, sized with a Bioanalyzer 2100, and then quantified again using the KAPA Library Quantification kit. Each immunoSEQ 96-well plate was sequenced on its own single-read 150-cycle Illumina NextSeq 550 flow cell. On the authors' methods: Because only junctional sequences without quality scores were contained in the immunoSEQ output, filtering matching that applied to full-length reads could not be performed. To assign V/J genes and CDR3, sequences were annotated against IMGT germline references using PyIR, a Python wrapper for IgBLAST v1.9. Reads with weak V/J assignments (E-value above 1e-6), missing CDR3, stop codons, out-of-frame junctions, or ambiguous translated residues were removed. A V3J clonotype was defined by an identical inferred V gene, J gene, and CDR3 amino acid sequence. Percentage overlap between repertoires was computed as shared unique clonotypes divided by the size of the smaller repertoire. Three approaches were used to assess repertoire richness: RTK rarefaction, the Chao1 estimator, and Recon v2.1 estimates of unobserved clonotypes. OLGA was used to compute generation probabilities for all TCRbeta clonotypes that the gDNA method yielded from a handful of donors. TCRdb's version of the immuneACCESS table is confined to in-frame rearrangements and falls short of the full clone set. An unresolved V gene accounts for under half of the shortfall where checked; the remainder is of unknown origin. The V and J calls and clone size are taken from that table; D and trimming were inferred from the DNA. A total of around 700,000 clones appear in this sample, around 67% of them only once. The ten biggest clones cover about 1.8% of the sample.

The sequence came from a woman aged 25 to 45 in good health. Here the chain combines TRBV2 and TRBJ2-1; TRBD2 matches 9 bases in the middle. The source material was memory CD4+ T cells sorted from blood. The cell subset or site label on this specimen signifies: CD45RA-negative fraction. The CDR3 loop reads CASSLAGSGEQFF. The nucleotides are TGTGCCAGCAGCCTAGCGGGAAGTGGTGAGCAGTTCTTC.